Below are 17 T cell receptor beta chains sequenced from a single sample in a study. TCRdb re-derived calls from the RT-PCR reads in MiXCR, one entry per CDR3 protein. The sample includes hundreds of thousands of distinct CDR3 sequences, over 12% of them seen just once. Input material: memory CD4+ T cells from blood. All receptors come from a female donor in good health, serving as a healthy control.

In its sample, this clonotype was seen a few times. The chain joins TRBV5-1 to TRBJ1-4, with D hard to call. Germline V lookup: CDR1 SGHRS, CDR2 YFSETQ. V was clipped by 0 bases and J by 2 bases, with 2 bases between them. The CDR3 runs to 13 residues. CDR3 amino acids: CASSLDTNEKLFF. CDR3 in DNA: TGCGCCAGCAGCTTGGACACTAATGAAAAACTGTTTTTT.

On this clonotype itself: The junction differs from germline at one of its ends, possibly a read error. The chain combines TRBV7-2 with TRBJ2-7; 12 nucleotides align to TRBD2. This CDR3 is built from 15 residues. Germline lookup yields CDR1 SGHTA and CDR2 FQGNSA. CDR3 in amino acids: CASRLGLAGSYEQYF. In DNA, the CDR3 is TGTGCCAGCAGATTAGGACTAGCGGGGTCCTACGAGCAGTACTTC. Full variable domain (remainder filled in from reference TRBV7-2 and TRBJ2-7): GAGVSQSPSNKVTEKGKDVELRCDPISGHTALYWYRQSLGQGLEFLIYFQGNSAPDKSGLPSDRFSAERTGGSVSTLTIQRTQQEDSAVYLCASRLGLAGSYEQYFGPGTRLTVT.

This sequence joins TRBV5-1 and TRBJ1-1; no definite D call. Germline V CDR1 and CDR2: SGHRS, YFSETQ. V was shortened by 4 bases and J by 2 bases, with 18 bases between the two germline ends. The CDR3 length is 16 residues. The CDR3 nucleotides are TGCGCCAGCAGCGGGTACAGCCGAAACATCAACACTGAAGCTTTCTTT. Amino acids: CASSGYSRNINTEAFF.

This clonotype turned up a few times. The CDR3 sequence is CSARETGGSYEQYF. The CDR3 DNA follows: TGCAGTGCTAGAGAGACAGGGGGTTCCTACGAGCAGTACTTC. This chain joins TRBV20-1 and TRBJ2-7; 9 positions match TRBD1. The CDR3 has 14 amino acids. J gave up 1 base and V 0 bases, and 1 base lay outside the gene matches. Germline V gene sequence: CDR1 DFQATT, CDR2 SNEGSKA (reference sequence).

The V and J genes are TRBV7-2 and TRBJ1-3; D may be TRBD1 (6 bases). The V and J ends lost 5 bases and 0 bases respectively, with 11 bases between them. Germline loops: CDR1 SGHTA, CDR2 FQGNSA. The CDR3 extends over 15 amino acids. CDR3 amino acids: CASSRDTSSGNTIYF. CDR3 in DNA: TGTGCCAGCAGCCGGGACACAAGCTCTGGAAACACCATATATTTT.

The CDR3 protein is CAWGPTWATNEKLFF. The CDR3 DNA is TGTGCCTGGGGCCCCACCTGGGCAACTAATGAAAAACTGTTTTTT. V is TRBV30 and J is TRBJ1-4; D gene unclear. This CDR3 has 15 amino acids. Germline CDR1 GTSNPN, CDR2 SVGIG (reference sequence). V lost 5 bases and J lost 0, with 13 bases in between.

The chain recombines TRBV20-1 with TRBJ1-2, with 7 bases matching TRBD1. Germline lookup yields CDR1 DFQATT and CDR2 SNEGSKA (reference sequence). Trimming cost V 0 bases and J 0 bases; bases outside gene matches: 7. The CDR3 loop spans 16 amino acids. CDR3 nucleotides: TGCAGTGCTAGAGATCCTACAGGGGCCGCTAACTATGGCTACACCTTC. It specifies CSARDPTGAANYGYTF.

The genes are TRBV20-1 and TRBJ2-3; 7 bases fit TRBD2. CDR1 and CDR2 (germline): DFQATT, SNEGSKA (reference sequence). V lost 6 bases to trimming and J lost 5 bases; unmatched junction nucleotides: 11. The CDR3 contains 14 residues. CDR3 nucleotides: TGCAGTGCGTCGGGGGGTGTCCGGGGAGATACGCAGTATTTT. This encodes CSASGGVRGDTQYF.

In regard to this clonotype: A much more abundant neighbour one base away suggests this may be a read error. This sequence joins TRBV6-5 and TRBJ2-1; 7 bases agree with TRBD2. Germline CDR1 reads MNHEY; CDR2 reads SVGAGI. J lost 10 bases, V lost 5 bases, and 8 bases had no gene match. The CDR3 spans 13 residues. The CDR3 region has the DNA TGTGCCAGCAGTCCAAACGGGACTAAAGAGCAGTTCTTC. This gives the protein CASSPNGTKEQFF.

The chain employs TRBV12-3 or TRBV12-4 and TRBJ2-4; 11 nucleotides match TRBD1. The CDR3 extends over 20 amino acids. J was trimmed by 1 base and V by 2 bases; bases with no gene match: 13. This chain's CDR3 is CASSLYRSRTGGMAKNIQYF. In nucleotides, the CDR3 is TGTGCCAGCAGTTTATACCGGAGTCGGACAGGGGGCATGGCCAAAAACATTCAGTACTTC.

Here the CDR3 reads CAWSVRGVSQHF. The DNA of the CDR3 is TGTGCCTGGAGTGTACGGGGTGTGTCCCAGCATTTT. The genes are TRBV30 and TRBJ1-5; D gene ambiguous. The CDR3 contains 12 residues. Germline CDR1 and CDR2: GTSNPN and SVGIG (reference sequence). The V gene lost 0 bases and the J gene lost 11 bases, with 11 bases spanning the gap.

This clonotype was counted ten times or more. The rearrangement links TRBV24-1 to TRBJ2-1; no definite D call. The CDR3 runs to 15 residues. With 2 bases removed from V and 6 bases from J, the gap between germline ends came to 13 bases. Per germline, CDR1 KGHDR and CDR2 SFDVKD. The CDR3 loop reads CATSDSGLVSNEQFF. CDR3 nucleotides: TGTGCCACCAGTGATTCCGGGCTCGTATCCAATGAGCAGTTCTTC.

Turning to this clonotype: This may be a read error, as it is one base from a much larger clone. The chain employs TRBV7-2 and TRBJ2-2; D gene unclear. Germline values: CDR1 SGHTA, CDR2 FQGNSA. CDR3 length equals 12 residues. V was pared by 4 bases and J by 10 bases, with 10 bases between. CDR3 loop: CASSSPSEELFF. The CDR3 bases are TGTGCCAGCAGCTCCCCGAGCGAGGAGCTGTTTTTT.

Many counts were recorded for this clonotype. The chain employs TRBV7-2 and TRBJ2-1; 9 bases fit TRBD2. The CDR3 totals 14 residues. J gave up 10 bases and V 6 bases, and 10 bases lay outside the gene matches. Germline V gene data show CDR1 as SGHTA and CDR2 as FQGNSA. The CDR3 region is CASSWTGTSSEQFF. The CDR3 DNA reads TGTGCCAGCAGTTGGACCGGGACTAGCTCCGAGCAGTTCTTC.

The chain combines TRBV6-1 with TRBJ2-3; 8 bases fit TRBD2. The V gene end was trimmed by 0 bases and the J gene end by 3 bases; junction bases not matched to a gene: 5. The CDR3 length is 16 residues. Germline-derived CDR1 and CDR2 are MNHNS and SASEGT. DNA for the CDR3: TGTGCCAGCAGTGAAGCGCCAGCGGGAGAAACAGATACGCAGTATTTT. This codes for CASSEAPAGETDTQYF.

The rearrangement links TRBV7-8 to TRBJ1-6; tentatively, D is TRBD1 (5 bases). Germline V gene sequence: CDR1 SGHVS, CDR2 FQNEAQ. V was shortened by 3 bases and J by 6 bases, with 12 bases between the two germline ends. The CDR3 loop spans 15 amino acids. CDR3 residues: CASSLTVGSNSPLHF. For the CDR3, the DNA is TGTGCCAGCAGCTTGACAGTAGGGTCTAATTCACCCCTCCACTTT.

The sample holds a few counts of this clonotype. The rearrangement links TRBV7-2 to TRBJ1-1; D might be TRBD1 (6 bases). The CDR3 runs to 17 residues. Trimming shortened V by 2 bases and J by 1 base, and 17 bases separated the two germline ends. CDR1 and CDR2 (germline): SGHTA, FQGNSA. The CDR3 spells CASSLNRPGGANTEAFF. The CDR3 DNA is TGTGCCAGCAGCTTAAATCGTCCGGGGGGCGCGAACACTGAAGCTTTCTTT.